This T cell receptor (beta chain) was identified during a study of blood T cell repertoires in COVID-19. In the study overall: Collection of acute and convalescent COVID-19 samples took place in the United States, Italy and Spain.

The authors' processing: Amplification of reference gene primers was used by the study to estimate nucleated cell counts. The repertoire was sequenced with immunoSEQ multiplex PCR; TCRdb's copy has only in-frame clones and lacks some. V, J and clone size derive from that table, while D and trimming were established from the DNA sequence. Of approximately 91,000 clones in the sample, about 80% were seen once. The sequence derives from a human donor in a cohort sampled during active COVID-19. The source material was peripheral blood.

CDR3 residues: CAISESGLGEAFF. The CDR3 DNA follows: TGTGCCATCAGTGAGTCGGGGCTGGGTGAAGCTTTCTTT. The chain employs TRBV10-3 and TRBJ1-1, with TRBD1 as a possible D gene (5 bases). Germline lookup yields CDR1 ENHRY and CDR2 SYGVKD. V lost 0 bases and J lost 7, with 9 bases in between. This CDR3 contains 13 residues.